The 13 T cell receptor beta chains reported below all come from one sample, sequenced in a study of cytomegalovirus exposure and HLA in healthy donors. The PCR used 60 Vbeta and 13 Jbeta primers. The method was immunoSEQ multiplex PCR; TCRdb's version includes in-frame clones alone and lacks a portion of them. Altogether around 210,000 clones are present, roughly 77% being singletons, with the ten largest covering approximately 0.39%. Sequenced sample: PBMCs. The receptors stem from a male donor in good health and CMV-seropositive.

The chain joins TRBV5-4 to TRBJ1-2, with 12 bases fitting TRBD1. After removal of 4 bases from V and 1 base from J, the junction contained 5 bases not matched to a gene. This CDR3 has 16 residues. Germline CDR1 is SGHNT and CDR2 is YYREEE (reference sequence). The CDR3 region has the DNA TGTGCCAGCAGCCCGGGACAGGGGGCACTTAACTATGGCTACACCTTC. Translated: CASSPGQGALNYGYTF.

In its sample, this clone was seen a few times. The chain links TRBV27 to TRBJ2-2; 9 nucleotides agree with TRBD1. The germline V gene has CDR1 MNHEY and CDR2 SMNVEV (reference sequence). V gave up 7 bases and J gave up 3 bases; unmatched junction bases: 3. There are 14 residues in the CDR3. In DNA form, the CDR3 reads TGTGCCAGCATCCGGACAGGGGACACCGGGGAGCTGTTTTTT. Protein: CASIRTGDTGELFF.

This clone came up once. The rearrangement joins TRBV7-3 to TRBJ2-2; D is perhaps TRBD2 (6 bases). This CDR3 has 15 amino acids. The V gene lost 4 bases and the J gene lost 0 bases, with 9 bases spanning the gap. Germline assignment: CDR1 SGHTA and CDR2 FQGTGA. The CDR3 spells CASSYGGANTGELFF. CDR3 nucleotides: TGTGCCAGCAGCTACGGAGGGGCGAACACCGGGGAGCTGTTTTTT.

V and J are TRBV9 and TRBJ2-1; 9 nucleotides align to TRBD2. Germline trimming cut 0 bases from V and 6 bases from J; bases unmatched to any gene: 4. Germline V lookup: CDR1 SGDLS, CDR2 YYNGEE. This CDR3 has 15 amino acids. The CDR3 nucleotides read TGTGCCAGCAGCGTAGTAAGCGGGAGGTCCAATGAGCAGTTCTTC. This codes for CASSVVSGRSNEQFF.

This CDR3 reads CASRTDRASNTEAFF. For the CDR3, the DNA is TGTGCCAGCAGGACAGACAGGGCTTCCAACACTGAAGCTTTCTTT. The V and J genes are TRBV6-5 and TRBJ1-1; 7 bases are shared with TRBD1. V gave up 6 bases and J gave up 2 bases; unmatched junction bases: 9. CDR1 is MNHEY and CDR2 is SVGAGI in the germline V gene. This CDR3 is built from 15 residues.

The V gene is TRBV9, the J gene TRBJ1-1; D uncertain. This CDR3 has 14 residues. The V gene's germline CDR1 is SGDLS and CDR2 YYNGEE. V gave up 0 bases and J gave up 7 bases, with 13 bases separating them. The CDR3 DNA reads as TGTGCCAGCAGCGTAGCTTTTGAGGCTCATGAAGCTTTCTTT. It encodes CASSVAFEAHEAFF.

V gene TRBV7-3 combines with J gene TRBJ2-1, with 9 bases that match TRBD2. J was trimmed by 0 bases and V by 3 bases; bases with no gene match: 3. Per the germline V gene, CDR1 is SGHTA and CDR2 is FQGTGA. The CDR3 contains 16 residues. CDR3 region: CASSLETSGSYNEQFF. The CDR3 DNA reads TGTGCCAGCAGCTTGGAGACTAGCGGCTCCTACAATGAGCAGTTCTTC.

This clone was picked up one time. The rearrangement uses TRBV4-3 and TRBJ2-7; the match to TRBD2 covers 8 bases. This CDR3 is built from 20 residues. Trimming at V came to 3 bases and at J to 2 bases, leaving 21 bases not matched to a gene. Looked up from germline, CDR1 is LGHNA and CDR2 is YSLEER. The CDR3 is CASSQRTGDSETSVPYEQYF. Written as DNA, the CDR3 is TGCGCCAGCAGCCAGAGAACCGGGGACTCCGAGACTAGCGTTCCCTACGAGCAGTACTTC.

The chain employs TRBV29-1 and TRBJ2-3; 14 nucleotides align to TRBD2. V lost 4 bases and J lost 4; bases outside the gene matches: 10. Per the germline V gene, CDR1 is SQVTM and CDR2 is ANQGSEA. The CDR3 runs to 17 residues. CDR3 sequence: CSVGPHRLAGGPDTQYF. The CDR3 nucleotides are TGCAGCGTTGGCCCCCACAGACTAGCGGGGGGGCCAGATACGCAGTATTTT.

The chain uses TRBV11-2 and TRBJ2-6, with TRBD2 identical over 7 bases. V shed 5 bases, J shed 2 bases, and the junction held 6 bases outside the gene matches. The CDR3 is 16 amino acids. Germline CDR1 is SGHAT and CDR2 is FQNNGV. The chain's CDR3 is CASSQRRGAGANVLTF. The CDR3 coding sequence is TGTGCCAGCAGCCAACGCCGGGGGGCTGGGGCCAACGTCCTGACTTTC. Complete variable domain (other parts from reference TRBV11-2 and TRBJ2-6): EAGVAQSPRYKIIEKRQSVAFWCNPISGHATLYWYQQILGQGPKLLIQFQNNGVVDDSQLPKDRFSAERLKGVDSTLKIQPAKLEDSAVYLCASSQRRGAGANVLTFGAGSRLTVL.

CDR3: CASSVGRGLSGNTIYF. Here the CDR3 DNA reads TGTGCCAGCAGCGTAGGCCGGGGGTTATCTGGAAACACCATATATTTT. The chain employs TRBV9 and TRBJ1-3, with D tentatively TRBD1 (5 bases). Germline values: CDR1 SGDLS, CDR2 YYNGEE. V was clipped by 0 bases and J by 1 base, with 11 bases between them. CDR3 length equals 16 residues.

CDR3 sequence reads: CASAGTSTVHETQYF. The DNA of the CDR3 is TGTGCCAGCGCCGGGACTAGCACAGTTCACGAGACCCAGTACTTC. The genes are TRBV10-3 and TRBJ2-5; 9 bases match TRBD2. Germline V gene sequence: CDR1 ENHRY, CDR2 SYGVKD. CDR3 size: 15 residues. The V segment lost 10 bases and the J segment 5 bases; nucleotides outside the gene matches: 14.

The chain has TRBV5-4 and TRBJ2-2; maybe TRBD2 (5 bases). CDR1 is SGHNT and CDR2 is YYREEE in the germline V gene (reference sequence). The germline V and J ends were trimmed by 0 bases and 4 bases, with 10 bases remaining between them. This CDR3 spans 15 amino acids. This CDR3 is CASSLAARGTGELFF. CDR3 sequence (DNA): TGTGCCAGCAGCTTGGCCGCCCGGGGCACCGGGGAGCTGTTTTTT.